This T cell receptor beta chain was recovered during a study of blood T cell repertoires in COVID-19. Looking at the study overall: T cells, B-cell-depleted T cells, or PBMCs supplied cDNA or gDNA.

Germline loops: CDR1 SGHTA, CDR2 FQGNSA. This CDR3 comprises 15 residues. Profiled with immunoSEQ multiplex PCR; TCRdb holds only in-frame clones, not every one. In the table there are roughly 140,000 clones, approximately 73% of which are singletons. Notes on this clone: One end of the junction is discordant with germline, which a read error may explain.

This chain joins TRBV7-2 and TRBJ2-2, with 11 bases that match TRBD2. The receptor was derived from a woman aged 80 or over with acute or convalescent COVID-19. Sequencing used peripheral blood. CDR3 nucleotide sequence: TGTGCCAGCAGCTTACGACTAGCGGGGACCGCGGAGCTGTTTTTT. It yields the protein CASSLRLAGTAELFF. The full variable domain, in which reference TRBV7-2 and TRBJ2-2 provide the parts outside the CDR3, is GAGVSQSPSNKVTEKGKDVELRCDPISGHTALYWYRQSLGQGLEFLIYFQGNSAPDKSGLPSDRFSAERTGGSVSTLTIQRTQQEDSAVYLCASSLRLAGTAELFFGEGSRLTVL.